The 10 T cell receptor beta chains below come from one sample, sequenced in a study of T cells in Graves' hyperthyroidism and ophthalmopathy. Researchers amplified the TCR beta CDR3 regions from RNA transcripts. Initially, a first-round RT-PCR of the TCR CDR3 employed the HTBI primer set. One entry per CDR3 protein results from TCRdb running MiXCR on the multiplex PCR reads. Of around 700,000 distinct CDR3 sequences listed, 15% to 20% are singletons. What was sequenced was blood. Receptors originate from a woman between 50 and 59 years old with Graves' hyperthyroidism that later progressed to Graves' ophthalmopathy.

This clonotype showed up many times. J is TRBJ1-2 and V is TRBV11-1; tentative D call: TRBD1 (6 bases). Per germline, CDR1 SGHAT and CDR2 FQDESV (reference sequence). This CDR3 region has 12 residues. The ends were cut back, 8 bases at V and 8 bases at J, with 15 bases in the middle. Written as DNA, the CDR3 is TGTGCCAGCGGCCCGATAACAGGGGGCTACACCTTC. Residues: CASGPITGGYTF. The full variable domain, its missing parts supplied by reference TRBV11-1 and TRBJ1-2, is EAEVAQSPRYKITEKSQAVAFWCDPISGHATLYWYRQILGQGPELLVQFQDESVVDDSQLPKDRFSAERLKGVDSTLKIQPAELGDSAMYLCASGPITGGYTFGSGTRLTVV.

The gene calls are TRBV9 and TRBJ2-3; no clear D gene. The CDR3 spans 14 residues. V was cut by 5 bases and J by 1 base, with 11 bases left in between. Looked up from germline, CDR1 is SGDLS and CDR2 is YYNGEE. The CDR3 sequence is CASRGGRGTDTQYF. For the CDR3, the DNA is TGTGCCAGCAGAGGTGGAAGAGGCACAGATACGCAGTATTTT. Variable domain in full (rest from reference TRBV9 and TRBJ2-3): DSGVTQTPKHLITATGQRVTLRCSPRSGDLSVYWYQQSLDQGLQFLIQYYNGEERAKGNILERFSAQQFPDLHSELNLSSLELGDSALYFCASRGGRGTDTQYFGPGTRLTVL.

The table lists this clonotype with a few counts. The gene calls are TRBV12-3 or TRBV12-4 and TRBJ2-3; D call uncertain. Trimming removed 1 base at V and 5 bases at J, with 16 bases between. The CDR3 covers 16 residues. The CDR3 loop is CASSLVSPPTGDTQYF. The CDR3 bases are TGTGCCAGCAGTTTAGTGAGCCCCCCAACGGGAGATACGCAGTATTTT.

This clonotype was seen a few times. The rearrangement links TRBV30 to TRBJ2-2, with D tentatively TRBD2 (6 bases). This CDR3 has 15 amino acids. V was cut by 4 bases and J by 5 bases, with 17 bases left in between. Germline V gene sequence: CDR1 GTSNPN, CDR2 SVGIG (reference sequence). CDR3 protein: CAWIRGGEGTGELFF. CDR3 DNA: TGTGCCTGGATACGGGGCGGGGAAGGAACCGGGGAGCTGTTTTTT.

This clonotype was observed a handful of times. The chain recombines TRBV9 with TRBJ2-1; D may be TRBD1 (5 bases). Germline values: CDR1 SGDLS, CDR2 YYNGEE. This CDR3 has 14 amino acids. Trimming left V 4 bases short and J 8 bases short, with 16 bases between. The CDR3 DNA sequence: TGTGCCAGCAGCACTCTGACAGATTCAGATGAGCAGTTCTTC. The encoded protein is CASSTLTDSDEQFF.

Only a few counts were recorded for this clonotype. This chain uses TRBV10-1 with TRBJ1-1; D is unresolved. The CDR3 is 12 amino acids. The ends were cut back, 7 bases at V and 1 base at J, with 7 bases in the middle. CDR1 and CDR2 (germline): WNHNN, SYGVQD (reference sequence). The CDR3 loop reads CASKGWNTEAFF. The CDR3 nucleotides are TGCGCCAGCAAAGGGTGGAACACTGAAGCTTTCTTT.

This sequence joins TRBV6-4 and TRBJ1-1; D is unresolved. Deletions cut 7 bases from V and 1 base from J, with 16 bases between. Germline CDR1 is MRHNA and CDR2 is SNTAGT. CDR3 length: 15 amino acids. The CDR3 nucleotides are TGTGCCAGCACCCAAGGGAGGGCAGGGAACACTGAAGCTTTCTTT. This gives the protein CASTQGRAGNTEAFF.

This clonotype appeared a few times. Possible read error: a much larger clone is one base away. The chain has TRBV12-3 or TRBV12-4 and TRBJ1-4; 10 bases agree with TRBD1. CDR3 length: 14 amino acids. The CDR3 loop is CTSSLTTGGEKLFF. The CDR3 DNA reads TGTACCAGCAGTTTGACGACAGGGGGCGAAAAACTGTTTTTT.

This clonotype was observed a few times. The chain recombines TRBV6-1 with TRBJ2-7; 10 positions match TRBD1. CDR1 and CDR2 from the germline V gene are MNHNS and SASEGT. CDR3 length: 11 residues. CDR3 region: CAADRGGEQYF. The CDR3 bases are TGTGCTGCGGACAGGGGGGGTGAGCAGTACTTC.

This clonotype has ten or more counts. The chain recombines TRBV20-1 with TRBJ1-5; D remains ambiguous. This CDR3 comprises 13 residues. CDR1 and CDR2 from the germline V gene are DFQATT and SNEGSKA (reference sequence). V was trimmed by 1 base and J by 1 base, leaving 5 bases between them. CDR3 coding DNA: TGCAGTGCTAGAGGACACAGCAATCAGCCCCAGCATTTT. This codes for CSARGHSNQPQHF.